This T cell receptor (beta chain) appears in the sequencing data of a study of shared clonotypes between healthy human individuals. Whole-study results and caveats: Sequencing depth was a factor that was expected to affect clonotype sharing among donors. The represented genetic and exposure-history diversity was limited by the small number of donors.

For this clone: Its antigen is not identified.

Original analysis: With immunoSEQ giving junction-only sequences and no quality scores, filtering differed. Repertoires were generated with immunoSEQ multiplex PCR, while TCRdb's copy carries only in-frame clones and drops some. The V and J calls and clone size come from that table; D and trimming were worked out from the DNA. The data show 490,000 or so clones, 75% to 85% seen once. Unsorted material relied on some 90 million PBMCs as the source of genomic DNA. Trimming cost V 1 base and J 6 bases, with 12 bases left between them. The germline CDR1 and CDR2 sequences are MDHEN and SYDVKM. CDR3 size: 14 residues.

This chain uses TRBV28 with TRBJ1-1, with D perhaps matching TRBD1 (6 bases). Sequenced material: PBMCs. The receptor's source is a woman aged 40 to 55 in good health. Some clones in this sample may be carry-over from other donors' samples. The CDR3 nucleotides are TGTGCCAGCAGTTTATTCGGGGGGCGAGCTGAAGCTTTCTTT. This translates into CASSLFGGRAEAFF. The full variable domain, completed using reference TRBV28 and TRBJ1-1, is DVKVTQSSRYLVKRTGEKVFLECVQDMDHENMFWYRQDPGLGLRLIYFSYDVKMKEKGDIPEGYSVSREKKERFSLILESASTNQTSMYLCASSLFGGRAEAFFGQGTRLTVV.